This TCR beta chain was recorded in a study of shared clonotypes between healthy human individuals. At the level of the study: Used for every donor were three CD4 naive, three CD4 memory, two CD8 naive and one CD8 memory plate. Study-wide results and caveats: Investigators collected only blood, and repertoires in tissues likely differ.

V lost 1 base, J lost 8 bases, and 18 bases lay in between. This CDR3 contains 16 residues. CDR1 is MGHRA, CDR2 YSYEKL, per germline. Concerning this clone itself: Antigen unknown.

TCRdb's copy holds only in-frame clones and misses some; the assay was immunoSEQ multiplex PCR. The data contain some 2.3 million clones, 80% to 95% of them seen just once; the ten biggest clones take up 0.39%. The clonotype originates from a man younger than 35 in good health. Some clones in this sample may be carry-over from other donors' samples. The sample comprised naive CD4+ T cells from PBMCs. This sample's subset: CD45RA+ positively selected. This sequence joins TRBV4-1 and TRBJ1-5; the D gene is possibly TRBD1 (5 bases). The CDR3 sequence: CASSQGRGGAREPQHF. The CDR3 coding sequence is TGCGCCAGCAGCCAAGGGCGCGGCGGGGCTCGTGAGCCCCAGCATTTT.